This T cell receptor (beta chain) originates from a study of shared T cell receptors in the human thymus. Only in-frame clones appear in the TCRdb table, and some are missing; sequencing was by immunoSEQ multiplex PCR. The table lists 55,000 to 75,000 clones, about 95% of them singletons. Germline V gene data show CDR1 as SGHVS and CDR2 as FQNEAQ. V was pared by 0 bases and J by 4 bases, with 26 bases between. The CDR3 covers 20 residues. This rearrangement joins TRBV7-8 to TRBJ2-3; D might be TRBD1 (5 bases). This TCR was recovered from a human donor. The sequenced sample consisted of thymocytes. CDR3 in DNA: TGTGCCAGCAGCTTAGCGAGGAACGCGAAGGCTAAGGGGCATGCAGATACGCAGTATTTT. This sequence encodes CASSLARNAKAKGHADTQYF.